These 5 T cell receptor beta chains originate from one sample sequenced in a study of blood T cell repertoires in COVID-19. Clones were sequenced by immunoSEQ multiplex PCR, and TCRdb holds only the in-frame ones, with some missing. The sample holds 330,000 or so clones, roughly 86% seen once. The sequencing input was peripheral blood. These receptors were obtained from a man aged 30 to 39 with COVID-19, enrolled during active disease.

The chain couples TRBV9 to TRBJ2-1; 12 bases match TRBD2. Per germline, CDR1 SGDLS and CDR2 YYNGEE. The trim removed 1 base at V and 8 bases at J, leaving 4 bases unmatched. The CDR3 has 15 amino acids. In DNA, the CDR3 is TGTGCCAGCAGCGTACTAGCGGGGGGGCTCGATGAGCAGTTCTTC. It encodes CASSVLAGGLDEQFF.

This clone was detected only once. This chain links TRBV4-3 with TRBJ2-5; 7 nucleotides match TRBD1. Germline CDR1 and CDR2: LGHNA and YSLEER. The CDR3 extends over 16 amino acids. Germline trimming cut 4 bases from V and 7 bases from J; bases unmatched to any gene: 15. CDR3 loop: CASSPRQGIEGGTQYF. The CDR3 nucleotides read TGCGCCAGCAGCCCAAGACAGGGCATTGAGGGTGGGACCCAGTACTTC.

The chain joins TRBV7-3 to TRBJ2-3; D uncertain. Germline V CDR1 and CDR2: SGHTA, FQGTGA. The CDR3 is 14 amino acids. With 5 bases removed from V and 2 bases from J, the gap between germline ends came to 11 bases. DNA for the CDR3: TGTGCCAGCAGCCCTCAGCGCAACACAGATACGCAGTATTTT. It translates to CASSPQRNTDTQYF. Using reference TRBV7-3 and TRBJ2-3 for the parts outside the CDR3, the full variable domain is GAGVSQTPSNKVTEKGKYVELRCDPISGHTALYWYRQSLGQGPEFLIYFQGTGAADDSGLPNDRFFAVRPEGSVSTLKIQRTERGDSAVYLCASSPQRNTDTQYFGPGTRLTVL.

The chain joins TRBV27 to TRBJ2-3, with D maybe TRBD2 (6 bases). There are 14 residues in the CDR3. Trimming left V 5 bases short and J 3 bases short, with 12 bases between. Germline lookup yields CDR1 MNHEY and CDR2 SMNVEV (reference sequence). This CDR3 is CASSIGTGTDTQYF. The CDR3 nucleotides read TGTGCCAGCAGTATCGGGACTGGTACAGATACGCAGTATTTT.

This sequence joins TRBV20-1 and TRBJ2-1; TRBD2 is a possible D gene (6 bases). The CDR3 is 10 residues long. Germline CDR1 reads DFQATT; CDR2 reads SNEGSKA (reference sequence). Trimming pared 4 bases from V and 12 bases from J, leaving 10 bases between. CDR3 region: CSAMWDSQFF. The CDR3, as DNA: TGCAGTGCTATGTGGGACTCGCAGTTCTTC.